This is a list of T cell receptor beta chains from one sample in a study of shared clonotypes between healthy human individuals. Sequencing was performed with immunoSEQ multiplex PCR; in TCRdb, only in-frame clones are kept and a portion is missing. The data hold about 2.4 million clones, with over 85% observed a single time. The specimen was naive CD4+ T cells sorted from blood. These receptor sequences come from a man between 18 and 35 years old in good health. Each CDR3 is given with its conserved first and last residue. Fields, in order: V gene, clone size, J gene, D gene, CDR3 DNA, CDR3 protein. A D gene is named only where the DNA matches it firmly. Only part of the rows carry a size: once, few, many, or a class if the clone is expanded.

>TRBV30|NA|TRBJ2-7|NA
TGTGCCCAATGGCAGGGCTGGGGGCACGAGCAGTACTTC
CAQWQGWGHEQYF
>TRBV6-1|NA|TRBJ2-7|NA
TGTGCCAGCAGTGGTCCGGCTCCACCCCTCTACGAGCAGTACTTC
CASSGPAPPLYEQYF
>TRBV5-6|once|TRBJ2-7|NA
TGTGCCAGCAGCTTGAAAAACTACGAGCAGTACTTC
CASSLKNYEQYF
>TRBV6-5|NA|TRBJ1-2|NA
TGTGCCAGCAGCCCCTGGAGCGGGTCGGAGGGTGGCTACACCTTC
CASSPWSGSEGGYTF
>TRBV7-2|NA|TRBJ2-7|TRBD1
TGTGCCAGCAGCCAAGGGGGGGACAGGGTCCACGAGCAGTACTTC
CASSQGGDRVHEQYF
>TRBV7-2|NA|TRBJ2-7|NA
TGTGCCAGCAGCTCAGCTCCCTCGGGACTTTTTGCCTACGAGCAGTACTTC
CASSSAPSGLFAYEQYF
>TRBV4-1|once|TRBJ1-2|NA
TGCGCCAGCAGCCAAGACGCTGGCTCGCTTAACTATGGCTACACCTTC
CASSQDAGSLNYGYTF
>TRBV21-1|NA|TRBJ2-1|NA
TGTGCCAGCAGCAAAGTGGTTAGCGGGAGGGTTGATGAGCAGTTCTTC
CASSKVVSGRVDEQFF
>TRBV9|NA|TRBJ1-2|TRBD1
TGTGCCAGCAGCGAAGGACAGGGCCGATACTATGGCTACACCTTC
CASSEGQGRYYGYTF
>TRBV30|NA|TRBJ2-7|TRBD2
TGTGCCTGGAGTGCGATTGCGGGAGGGTACGAGCAGTACTTC
CAWSAIAGGYEQYF
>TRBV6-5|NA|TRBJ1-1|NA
TGTGCCAGCAGCTATATTTCACAGTCTGAAGCTTTCTTT
CASSYISQSEAFF
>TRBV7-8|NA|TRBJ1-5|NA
TGTGCCAGCAGCTTAGGTTTCTGGGGGGGCAATCAGCCCCAGCATTTT
CASSLGFWGGNQPQHF
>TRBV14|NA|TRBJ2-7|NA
TGTGCCAGCAGCCTCAGGGGCCAGGGGGGCTACGAGCAGTACTTC
CASSLRGQGGYEQYF
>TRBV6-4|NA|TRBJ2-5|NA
TGTGCCAGCAGTGCTCGGGCAGAAGAGACCCAGTACTTC
CASSARAEETQYF
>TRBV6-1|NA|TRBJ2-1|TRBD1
TGTGCCAGCAGTGGGATAAACAGGGGCGCGGGTAATGAGCAGTTCTTC
CASSGINRGAGNEQFF
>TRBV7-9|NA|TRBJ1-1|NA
TGTGCCAGCAGCTTTTTTTCAGGGCCGGACACTGAAGCTTTCTTT
CASSFFSGPDTEAFF